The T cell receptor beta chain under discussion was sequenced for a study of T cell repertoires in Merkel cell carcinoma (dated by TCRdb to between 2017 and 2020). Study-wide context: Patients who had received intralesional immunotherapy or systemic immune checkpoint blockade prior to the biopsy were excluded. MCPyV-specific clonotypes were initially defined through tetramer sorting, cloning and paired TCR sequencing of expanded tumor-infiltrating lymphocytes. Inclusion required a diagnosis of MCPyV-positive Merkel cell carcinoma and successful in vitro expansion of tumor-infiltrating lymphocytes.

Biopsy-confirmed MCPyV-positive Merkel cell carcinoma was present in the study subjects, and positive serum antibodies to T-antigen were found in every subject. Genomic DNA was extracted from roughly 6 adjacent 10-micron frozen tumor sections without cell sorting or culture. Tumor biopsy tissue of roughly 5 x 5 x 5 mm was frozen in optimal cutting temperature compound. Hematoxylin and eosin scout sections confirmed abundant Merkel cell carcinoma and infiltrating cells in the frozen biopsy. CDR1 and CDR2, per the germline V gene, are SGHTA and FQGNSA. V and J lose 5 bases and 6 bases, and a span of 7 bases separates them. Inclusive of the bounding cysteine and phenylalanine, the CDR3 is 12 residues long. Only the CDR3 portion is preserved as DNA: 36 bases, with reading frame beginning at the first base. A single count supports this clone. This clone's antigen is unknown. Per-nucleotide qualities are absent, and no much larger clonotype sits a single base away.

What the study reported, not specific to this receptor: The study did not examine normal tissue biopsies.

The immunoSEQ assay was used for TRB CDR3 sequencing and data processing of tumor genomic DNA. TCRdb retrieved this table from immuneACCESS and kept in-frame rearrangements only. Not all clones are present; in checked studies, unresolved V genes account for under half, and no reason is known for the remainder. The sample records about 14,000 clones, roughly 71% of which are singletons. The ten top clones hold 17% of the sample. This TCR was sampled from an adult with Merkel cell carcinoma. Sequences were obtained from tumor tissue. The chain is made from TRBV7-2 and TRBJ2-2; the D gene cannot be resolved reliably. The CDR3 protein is CASSTRAGELFF. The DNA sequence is TGTGCCAGCAGCACCCGGGCCGGGGAGCTGTTTTTT.